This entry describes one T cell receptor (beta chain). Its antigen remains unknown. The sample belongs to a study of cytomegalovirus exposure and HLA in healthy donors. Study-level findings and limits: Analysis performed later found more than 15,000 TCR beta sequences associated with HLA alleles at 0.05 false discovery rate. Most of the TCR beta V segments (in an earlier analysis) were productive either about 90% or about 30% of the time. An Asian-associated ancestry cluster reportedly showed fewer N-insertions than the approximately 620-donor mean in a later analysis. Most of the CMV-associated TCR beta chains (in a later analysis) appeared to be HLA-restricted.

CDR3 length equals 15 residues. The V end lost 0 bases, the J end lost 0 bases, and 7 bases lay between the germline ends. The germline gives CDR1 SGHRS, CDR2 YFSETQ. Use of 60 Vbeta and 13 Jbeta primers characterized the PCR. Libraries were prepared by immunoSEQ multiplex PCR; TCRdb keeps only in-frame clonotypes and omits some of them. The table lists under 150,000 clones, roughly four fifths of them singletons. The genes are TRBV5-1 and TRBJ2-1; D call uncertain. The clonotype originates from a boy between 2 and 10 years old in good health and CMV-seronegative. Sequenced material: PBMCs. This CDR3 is CASSLGLTSYNEQFF. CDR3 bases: TGCGCCAGCAGCTTGGGACTCACCTCCTACAATGAGCAGTTCTTC.